This T cell receptor (beta chain) derives from a study of T cells in Graves' hyperthyroidism and ophthalmopathy. Study-wide results and limits: Before onset, ophthalmopathy was predicted by the model a median about six months earlier.

About this clonotype itself: The antigen remains undetermined.

This CDR3 has 19 residues. V dropped 3 bases and J dropped 5 bases, with 26 bases sitting between them. CDR1 is MDHEN, CDR2 SYDVKM, per germline. Authors of the study amplified TCR beta CDR3 regions from RNA transcripts. An initial round of RT-PCR targeting the TCR CDR3 relied on the HTBI primer set. TCRdb re-called the multiplex PCR reads through MiXCR, storing one row per CDR3 protein. The data contain hundreds of thousands of distinct CDR3 sequences, more than 12% of them seen just once; the ten biggest clones take up around 13%. Patients having uncontrolled infection, another autoimmune disease, pregnancy or lactation were not included.

The rearrangement joins TRBV28 to TRBJ2-1; perhaps TRBD2 as D (7 bases). This receptor was obtained from a woman between 45 and 65 years old with Graves' ophthalmopathy. Sample: blood. CDR3 DNA sequence: TGTGCCAGCAGTTTCGGTCCGGGGGGCGGCTCTGGGGCCAACAATGAGCAGTTCTTC. Residues: CASSFGPGGGSGANNEQFF.